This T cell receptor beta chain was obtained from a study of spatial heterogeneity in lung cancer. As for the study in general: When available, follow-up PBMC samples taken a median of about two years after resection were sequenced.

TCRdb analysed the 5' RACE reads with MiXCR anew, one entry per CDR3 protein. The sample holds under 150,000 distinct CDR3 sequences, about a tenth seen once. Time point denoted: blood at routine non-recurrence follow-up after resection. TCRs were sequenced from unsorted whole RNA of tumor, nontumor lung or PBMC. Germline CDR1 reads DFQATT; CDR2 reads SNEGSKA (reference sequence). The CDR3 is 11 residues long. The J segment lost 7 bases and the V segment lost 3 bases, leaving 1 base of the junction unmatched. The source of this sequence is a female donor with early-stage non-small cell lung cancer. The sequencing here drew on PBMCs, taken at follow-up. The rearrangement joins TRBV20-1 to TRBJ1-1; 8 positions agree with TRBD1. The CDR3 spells CSARTGDEAFF. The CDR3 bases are TGCAGTGCTAGGACAGGGGATGAAGCTTTCTTT.